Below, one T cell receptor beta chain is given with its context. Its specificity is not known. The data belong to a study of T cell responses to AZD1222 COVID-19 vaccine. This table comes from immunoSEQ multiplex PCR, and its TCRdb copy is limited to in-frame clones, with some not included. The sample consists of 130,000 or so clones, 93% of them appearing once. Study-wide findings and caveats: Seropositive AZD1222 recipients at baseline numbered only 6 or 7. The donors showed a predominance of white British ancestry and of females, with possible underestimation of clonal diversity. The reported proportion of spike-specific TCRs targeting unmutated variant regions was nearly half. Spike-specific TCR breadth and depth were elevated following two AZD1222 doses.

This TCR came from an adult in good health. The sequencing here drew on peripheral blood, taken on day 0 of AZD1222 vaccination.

This CDR3 is CASSKSGTGVEKLFF. CDR3 DNA sequence: TGTGCCAGCAGCAAATCCGGGACAGGGGTCGAAAAACTGTTTTTT. The chain recombines TRBV28 with TRBJ1-4, with 10 bases lining up with TRBD1. This CDR3 contains 15 residues. Germline values: CDR1 MDHEN, CDR2 SYDVKM. The V segment lost 6 bases and the J segment 8 bases; nucleotides outside the gene matches: 9. Full variable domain (rest looked up from reference TRBV28 and TRBJ1-4): DVKVTQSSRYLVKRTGEKVFLECVQDMDHENMFWYRQDPGLGLRLIYFSYDVKMKEKGDIPEGYSVSREKKERFSLILESASTNQTSMYLCASSKSGTGVEKLFFGSGTQLSVL.